This T cell receptor (beta chain) was recovered during a study of blood T cell repertoires in COVID-19 (dated by TCRdb to about 2020). In the study overall: Samples covering the acute and convalescent phases of COVID-19 were provided by collaborators in the United States, Italy and Spain. The material from the prospective study consisted of cDNA or gDNA derived from T cells, B-cell-depleted T cells, or PBMCs. Subjects who had been exposed to COVID-19, were actively infected with it, or had recovered from it provided the deeply sampled blood TCRbeta repertoires that made up the dataset. The repertoires were made available in a free public database intended to serve as a resource for research on the immune response to SARS-CoV-2. The samples were drawn from the first 160 participants of the ongoing ImmuneRACE study and from 1,254 subjects provided by 6 global collaborators. The sample metadata nearly always contained a de-identified subject ID, COVID-19 status, age in years and sex. Where available, HLA class I and class II types were obtained from metadata supplied by the sample provider rather than from assay-based typing.

The immunoSEQ Assay, a bias-controlled multiplex PCR, was used to amplify TCRbeta CDR3 regions from genomic DNA. As for how the authors treated the data: The number of nucleated cells in each sample was estimated from the amplification of reference gene primers within the assay. To quantify the absolute abundance of each unique TCRbeta CDR3 rearrangement, sequence reads were collapsed and filtered. For each sample, productive Simpson clonality was calculated by taking the square root of Simpson's diversity index across productive rearrangements. The table comes from immuneACCESS by way of TCRdb, which keeps in-frame sequences with V and J called. Part of the clones is missing from these tables; in studies checked, under half for an unresolved V gene and the rest for unknown reasons. The V and J calls and clone size come from that table; D and trimming were worked out from the DNA. The sample yields around 110,000 clones; less than 85% were counted once. Of the sample, 2% to 2.5% falls within the top ten clones.

CDR1 and CDR2 are read off the germline V gene as SGDLS and YYNGEE. The germline V end is reduced by 2 bases and the J end by 2 bases; junction bases left unmatched: 8. Its CDR3 holds 18 amino acids, cysteine through phenylalanine. CDR3 DNA is the only sequence kept; it has 54 bases, read in frame from the first base. Study-wide conclusions, independent of this receptor: How much clinical and demographic metadata was included differed by source and by participant, and the metadata was provided uncurated.

The collaborating institutions used their own protocols to collect whole blood in K2EDTA tubes. Collaborator samples were shipped for TCRbeta analysis as frozen whole blood, isolated PBMCs, or DNA extracted from either sample type. Concerning this clone itself: Its antigen is unknown. No base-level quality is on record; no much larger clone is a single base apart.

The TCR was taken from a man younger than 40 with acute or convalescent COVID-19. The V and J genes are TRBV9 and TRBJ2-1, with TRBD2 identical over 12 junction bases. Sequencing was done on a sample of peripheral blood. The CDR3 reads CASSVSPASGGAYNEQFF. The nucleotides are TGTGCCAGCAGCGTGTCCCCTGCTAGCGGGGGGGCCTACAATGAGCAGTTCTTC.